This T cell receptor beta chain derives from a study of neurological immune-mediated disorders. The CDR3 is made up of 14 amino acids. V was trimmed by 0 bases and J by 4 bases, leaving 10 bases between them. The germline V gene has CDR1 SGHRS and CDR2 YFSETQ. Every sequencing run produced over 170 million TCR-beta sequences that came from 15-18 subjects. TCRdb reprocessed the 5' RACE reads with MiXCR, giving one entry per CDR3 protein. The table shows some 31,000 distinct CDR3 sequences, with over 4% occurring only once. This clonotype showed up just a few times. This clonotype was obtained from a man younger than 35 in good health. This chain links TRBV5-1 with TRBJ1-1; no firm D call. Sequenced sample: PBMCs. This chain's CDR3 is CASSLETGITEAFF. In nucleotides, the CDR3 is TGCGCCAGCAGCTTGGAAACGGGAATCACTGAAGCTTTCTTT. Variable domain in full (rest from reference TRBV5-1 and TRBJ1-1): KAGVTQTPRYLIKTRGQQVTLSCSPISGHRSVSWYQQTPGQGLQFLFEYFSETQRNKGNFPGRFSGRQFSNSRSEMNVSTLELGDSALYLCASSLETGITEAFFGQGTRLTVV.